This T cell receptor (beta chain) was sequenced in a study of blood T cell repertoires in COVID-19. Looking at the study overall: Acute and convalescent COVID-19 specimens originated in the United States, Italy and Spain.

Using immunoSEQ multiplex PCR, the repertoire was profiled, and TCRdb retains in-frame clones only, with some absent. The data contain 250,000 to 300,000 clones, 70% to 90% of them singletons. The CDR3 contains 16 residues. Trimming took 2 bases from V and 7 from J; bases not matched to a gene: 6. Germline assignment: CDR1 SGHRS and CDR2 YFSETQ. This clone appeared a single time. The sequence derives from a woman aged 70-85 years with acute or convalescent COVID-19. V usage is TRBV5-1 and J usage is TRBJ2-2; TRBD2 matches 12 bases. Sequenced material: peripheral blood. CDR3 protein: CASSFGTSGSYGELFF. DNA for the CDR3: TGCGCCAGCAGCTTCGGGACTAGCGGGTCCTACGGGGAGCTGTTTTTT.